The clone carrying this T cell receptor (beta chain) occurred a few times. Its antigen is as yet unknown. MiXCR, applied by TCRdb to the reads, yields one record per CDR3 protein. Here the sample spans around 570,000 distinct CDR3 sequences, 40% being singletons. The data were obtained in a study of T cell repertoires in cytomegalovirus infection. Background on the study: Peptides in the study included HLA-C-restricted and HLA-B-restricted CMV epitopes. It can be stated that public TCR beta signatures indicated CMV infection as well as a matching HLA type. Overall study findings and caveats: Across the ex vivo response, the dominant clonotypes were HLA-C-restricted CMV-specific TCR beta clonotypes. Individuals carrying CMV plus the relevant HLA were identified by cumulative frequency of public TCR beta families.

Germline V gene sequence: CDR1 SGHVS, CDR2 FNYEAQ. V lost 5 bases, J lost 0 bases, and 7 bases stayed unmatched. This CDR3 region has 16 residues. The receptor's source is a human donor in good health (CMV status not recorded). Some clones in this sample may be carry-over from other donors' samples. The chain is built from TRBV7-6 and TRBJ2-1, with TRBD1 identical over 7 bases. The sequences come from cultured PBMCs, collected from culture after CMV antigen stimulation. DNA of the CDR3: TGTGCCAGCAGCGACCGACAGGGCAGCTCCTACAATGAGCAGTTCTTC. Its protein is CASSDRQGSSYNEQFF.